A selection of T cell receptor beta chains follows, all from one sample in a study of shared clonotypes between healthy human individuals. The repertoire was sequenced with immunoSEQ multiplex PCR; TCRdb's copy has only in-frame clones and lacks some. The sample includes 400,000 to 550,000 clones, less than 80% of them seen just once. The sequenced sample consisted of PBMCs. All receptors derive from a woman in her thirties or forties in good health. Some clones in this sample may be carry-over from other donors' samples. Both conserved end residues are trimmed from each CDR3.

j_gene,v_gene,CDR3aa
TRBJ1-5,TRBV19,ASSKGPSNQPQH
TRBJ2-4,TRBV27,ASSPSWENIQY
TRBJ2-6,TRBV28,ASRPGQTNSGANVLT
TRBJ2-3,TRBV2,ASSEELLLTQY
TRBJ2-2,TRBV5-1,ASSPGGGANTGELF
TRBJ2-1,TRBV9,ASSPTSGRSGNNEQF
TRBJ2-3,TRBV11-2,ASMGVGLAGADTQY
TRBJ2-7,TRBV4-3,ASSLFSQGEQY
TRBJ2-3,TRBV5-1,ASSLVVEDTQY
TRBJ1-2,TRBV11-2,ASSVGQGYGYT